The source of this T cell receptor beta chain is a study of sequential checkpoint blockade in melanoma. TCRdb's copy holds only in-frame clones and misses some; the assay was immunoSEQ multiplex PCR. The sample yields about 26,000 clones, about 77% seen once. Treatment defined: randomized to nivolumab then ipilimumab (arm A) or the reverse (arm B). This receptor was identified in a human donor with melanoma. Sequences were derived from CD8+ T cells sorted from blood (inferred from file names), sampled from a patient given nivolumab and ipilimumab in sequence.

The CDR3: CASSVRDRGLEQYF. DNA of the CDR3: TGTGCCAGCAGCGTCCGGGACAGAGGACTCGAGCAGTACTTC. The chain has TRBV9 and TRBJ2-7, with TRBD1 matching 7 bases. Per germline, CDR1 SGDLS and CDR2 YYNGEE. V shed 2 bases and J 6 bases; nucleotides not matched to a gene: 8. The CDR3 runs to 14 residues.